Listed here are 26 T cell receptor beta chains from one sample, sequenced in a study of blood T cell repertoires in COVID-19. Assay used: immunoSEQ multiplex PCR; TCRdb lists only in-frame clones, some missing. Here the sample spans about 220,000 clones, around 84% being singletons. Sequenced material: peripheral blood. These receptors were obtained from a woman in her sixties or seventies who had recovered from COVID-19.

The sample holds one count of this clone. The chain recombines TRBV6-5 with TRBJ2-6, with D perhaps TRBD1 (5 bases). The CDR3 consists of 15 residues. V lost 2 bases and J lost 2, with 7 bases in between. CDR1 is MNHEY, CDR2 SVGAGI, per germline. The CDR3 is CASSYGATGANVLTF. DNA for the CDR3: TGTGCCAGCAGTTACGGGGCGACTGGGGCCAACGTCCTGACTTTC.

V is TRBV9 and J is TRBJ2-5; 9 bases agree with TRBD1. Germline CDR1 and CDR2: SGDLS and YYNGEE. The CDR3 spans 15 residues. V shed 4 bases, J shed 1 base, and the junction held 5 bases outside the gene matches. The CDR3 sequence: CASSPRTGAQETQYF. CDR3 DNA sequence: TGTGCCAGCAGCCCCAGGACAGGGGCCCAAGAGACCCAGTACTTC.

This chain links TRBV6-4 with TRBJ1-5; tentative D call: TRBD1 (6 bases). Deletions cut 7 bases from V and 7 bases from J, with 14 bases between. The CDR3 loop spans 13 amino acids. Per germline, CDR1 MRHNA and CDR2 SNTAGT. The CDR3 DNA reads TGTGCCAGCATCTTCCCAGGGGTCCAGCCCCAGCATTTT. Amino acids: CASIFPGVQPQHF.

The chain uses TRBV5-1 and TRBJ2-5; 9 bases line up with TRBD1. Germline-derived CDR1 and CDR2 are SGHRS and YFSETQ. This CDR3 spans 15 amino acids. Unmatched junction bases numbered 6, after V lost 3 bases and J lost 3 bases. The CDR3 loop is CASSSGGQGKETQYF. CDR3 nucleotides: TGCGCCAGCAGCTCGGGGGGACAGGGTAAAGAGACCCAGTACTTC.

The J gene is TRBJ1-2, the V gene TRBV28; a possible D gene is TRBD1 (6 bases). Germline CDR1 MDHEN, CDR2 SYDVKM. V was cut by 3 bases and J by 8 bases, with 19 bases left in between. This CDR3 is 15 amino acids long. The CDR3 loop reads CASSLIGRGDGGYTF. The DNA for the CDR3 is TGTGCCAGCAGTTTGATCGGCAGGGGAGATGGGGGCTACACCTTC.

This clone has just one count. This sequence joins TRBV6-5 and TRBJ2-7, with 7 bases lining up with TRBD1. CDR3 length: 14 amino acids. J gave up 6 bases and V 4 bases, and 9 bases lay outside the gene matches. The V gene's germline CDR1 is MNHEY and CDR2 SVGAGI. This chain's CDR3 is CASSSGQVGAEQYF. The CDR3 DNA sequence: TGTGCCAGCAGTTCCGGACAGGTGGGAGCCGAGCAGTACTTC.

The V call is TRBV21-1, the J call TRBJ1-5. TRBV21-1 is a listed pseudogene. This CDR3 has 12 residues. The CDR3 is CASSPGREPQHF. The CDR3 DNA reads as TGTGCCAGCAGTCCAGGGAGGGAGCCCCAGCATTTT.

J is TRBJ1-2 and V is TRBV4-1; D remains ambiguous. This CDR3 is 16 amino acids long. The V end lost 0 bases, the J end lost 0 bases, and 11 bases lay between the germline ends. Germline CDR1 is MGHRA and CDR2 is YSYEKL. The chain's CDR3 is CASSQDRRGANYGYTF. DNA of the CDR3: TGCGCCAGCAGCCAAGATCGCCGGGGAGCTAACTATGGCTACACCTTC.

The rearrangement links TRBV4-1 to TRBJ2-3, with D perhaps TRBD2 (5 bases). Germline V gene sequence: CDR1 MGHRA, CDR2 YSYEKL. V was pared by 0 bases and J by 2 bases, with 12 bases between. The CDR3 is 16 amino acids. For the CDR3, the DNA is TGCGCCAGCAGCCAAGATTTAAGCGGCCCCACAGATACGCAGTATTTT. Its translation is CASSQDLSGPTDTQYF.

V usage is TRBV27 and J usage is TRBJ2-1; D remains unclear. The V end lost 4 bases, the J end lost 7 bases, and 11 bases lay between the germline ends. CDR1 is MNHEY and CDR2 is SMNVEV in the germline V gene (reference sequence). This CDR3 comprises 13 residues. The CDR3 sequence: CASSSYTRNEQFF. As DNA, the CDR3 is TGTGCCAGCAGTTCTTATACGAGGAATGAGCAGTTCTTC.

V and J are TRBV7-2 and TRBJ2-1; maybe TRBD2 (5 bases). Germline V gives CDR1 SGHTA, CDR2 FQGNSA. The CDR3 runs to 15 residues. The V gene lost 1 base and the J gene lost 4 bases, with 11 bases spanning the gap. The CDR3 DNA sequence: TGTGCCAGCAGCTTAGGAGGGTGGTTTTACAATGAGCAGTTCTTC. Amino acids: CASSLGGWFYNEQFF.

This clone has only a few counts. The chain carries TRBV7-9 and TRBJ2-2; D may be TRBD2 (5 bases). Germline loops: CDR1 SEHNR, CDR2 FQNEAQ (reference sequence). With 5 bases removed from V and 6 bases from J, the gap between germline ends came to 10 bases. The CDR3 has 13 residues. The CDR3 sequence: CASSGTSAGELFF. The CDR3 DNA reads TGTGCCAGCAGCGGAACTAGTGCCGGGGAGCTGTTTTTT.

V gene TRBV10-3 combines with J gene TRBJ2-2; 16 bases are shared with TRBD2. Germline CDR1 and CDR2: ENHRY and SYGVKD. This CDR3 comprises 19 residues. J lost 1 base, V lost 3 bases, and 5 bases had no gene match. The DNA for the CDR3 is TGTGCCATCAGTGAACCCGGGACTAGCGGGGGGGAGAACACCGGGGAGCTGTTTTTT. Translated: CAISEPGTSGGENTGELFF.

The chain couples TRBV3-1 (or the pseudogene TRBV3-2) to TRBJ2-2; TRBD1 might be the D (5 bases). V was pared by 10 bases and J by 6 bases, with 15 bases between. The CDR3 spans 13 residues. CDR1 and CDR2 (germline): LGHDT, YNNKEL (reference sequence). In nucleotides, the CDR3 is TGTGCCATTTCCCGGAGCAGGGCCGGGGAGCTGTTTTTT. Translated, it gives CAISRSRAGELFF.

V and J are TRBV7-2 and TRBJ2-3, with D tentatively TRBD2 (5 bases). The length of the CDR3 is 14 residues. CDR1 SGHTA and CDR2 FQGNSA come from the germline V gene. The ends were cut back, 7 bases at V and 0 bases at J, with 11 bases in the middle. The chain's CDR3 is CASKGGTSTDTQYF. In DNA form, the CDR3 reads TGTGCCAGCAAAGGAGGTACTAGCACAGATACGCAGTATTTT.

Many counts were recorded for this clone. CDR3 sequence reads: CAWSDGTGRWSNQPQHF. DNA for the CDR3: TGTGCCTGGAGTGACGGGACAGGAAGATGGAGCAATCAGCCCCAGCATTTT. The rearrangement uses TRBV30 and TRBJ1-5; the match to TRBD1 covers 8 bases. CDR3 length equals 17 residues. Losses at the gene ends were 1 base for V and 1 base for J; bases not matched to a gene: 9. Germline assignment: CDR1 GTSNPN and CDR2 SVGIG (reference sequence).

J is TRBJ2-5 and V is TRBV12-3 or TRBV12-4, with a weak D call TRBD2 (5 bases). V dropped 2 bases and J dropped 3 bases, with 7 bases sitting between them. The CDR3 length is 13 residues. DNA for the CDR3: TGTGCCAGCAGTTTATGGGGAGAAGAGACCCAGTACTTC. Translation: CASSLWGEETQYF.

The chain is built from TRBV9 and TRBJ2-7; TRBD1 might be the D (6 bases). Trimming removed 0 bases at V and 0 bases at J, with 10 bases between. From germline, CDR1 is SGDLS and CDR2 YYNGEE. This CDR3 comprises 15 residues. Written as DNA, the CDR3 is TGTGCCAGCAGCGTAGGAGGGGACACCTCCTACGAGCAGTACTTC. Its translation: CASSVGGDTSYEQYF.

The J gene is TRBJ2-3, the V gene TRBV5-1; TRBD2 matches at 11 bases. This CDR3 has 17 amino acids. Germline CDR1 and CDR2: SGHRS and YFSETQ. The V gene end was trimmed by 0 bases and the J gene end by 6 bases; junction bases not matched to a gene: 9. The CDR3 bases are TGCGCCAGCAGCTTGGTTGGTAGCGGGGGGGCGCCGGATACGCAGTATTTT. It specifies CASSLVGSGGAPDTQYF.

The chain couples TRBV10-3 to TRBJ1-1, with D tentatively TRBD1 (6 bases). The CDR3 has 15 amino acids. The V gene's germline CDR1 is ENHRY and CDR2 SYGVKD. The V end was cut by 2 bases, the J end by 0 bases, with 10 bases between. CDR3 region: CAISEAAGVNTEAFF. The CDR3 nucleotides read TGTGCCATCAGTGAGGCCGCAGGGGTGAACACTGAAGCTTTCTTT.

The chain links TRBV15 to TRBJ1-2; 7 positions agree with TRBD1. Per germline, CDR1 LNHNV and CDR2 YYDKDF (reference sequence). V was clipped by 3 bases and J by 4 bases; unmatched bases: 5. The CDR3 extends over 14 amino acids. The DNA of the CDR3 is TGTGCCACCAGCAGCCAGACAGGGCCCTATGGCTACACCTTC. As protein: CATSSQTGPYGYTF.

This clone is a singleton in its sample. The same CDR3 also results from other DNA sequences found in this sample. The chain couples TRBV5-4 to TRBJ2-5; 12 bases are a match to TRBD2. The CDR3 length is 15 residues. V gave up 1 base and J gave up 5 bases; unmatched junction bases: 3. The germline V gene has CDR1 SGHNT and CDR2 YYREEE (reference sequence). The chain's CDR3 is CASSLRLAGGETQYF. CDR3 nucleotide sequence: TGTGCCAGCAGCTTGAGGCTAGCGGGGGGGGAGACCCAGTACTTC.

The chain uses TRBV5-1 and TRBJ2-5; 8 nucleotides match TRBD2. CDR3 length equals 15 residues. Trimming at V came to 0 bases and at J to 5 bases, leaving 6 bases not matched to a gene. Per the germline V gene, CDR1 is SGHRS and CDR2 is YFSETQ. This CDR3 reads CASSLVGTREETQYF. CDR3 coding DNA: TGCGCCAGCAGCTTGGTAGGGACTAGGGAGGAGACCCAGTACTTC.

The chain uses TRBV7-3 and TRBJ2-1; the match to TRBD1 covers 8 bases. The length of the CDR3 is 14 residues. Looked up from germline, CDR1 is SGHTA and CDR2 is FQGTGA. Trimming cost V 5 bases and J 0 bases; bases outside gene matches: 0. The CDR3 bases are TGTGCCAGCAGCACAGGGGGCTCCTACAATGAGCAGTTCTTC. Amino acid sequence: CASSTGGSYNEQFF.

The chain employs TRBV10-3 and TRBJ2-5; 9 bases fit TRBD1. The CDR3 length is 15 residues. Germline assignment: CDR1 ENHRY and CDR2 SYGVKD. Trimming cost V 6 bases and J 1 base; bases outside gene matches: 6. The CDR3 DNA is TGTGCCATCAGCCTTGGGACAGGGCTCCAAGAGACCCAGTACTTC. This gives the protein CAISLGTGLQETQYF.

This clone was detected only once. The chain recombines TRBV2 with TRBJ1-3; D unclear. Germline CDR1 is SNHLY and CDR2 is FYNNEI. This CDR3 is built from 14 residues. Trimming took off 9 bases at V and 0 bases at J, with 12 bases between the two ends. Here the CDR3 reads CASKGGNSGNTIYF. The CDR3 DNA follows: TGTGCCAGTAAGGGAGGAAACTCTGGAAACACCATATATTTT.